This TCR beta chain is from a study of blood T cell repertoires in COVID-19. Overall study context: Whether acute or convalescent, the COVID-19 samples came from the United States, Italy and Spain. The cDNA or gDNA used as material had been derived from T cells, B-cell-depleted T cells, or PBMCs.

As originally analysed: Nucleated cell counts were estimated from reference gene primer amplification. TCRdb's copy holds only in-frame clones and misses some; the assay was immunoSEQ multiplex PCR. The V and J calls and clone size are taken from that table; D and trimming were inferred from the DNA. Of 250,000 to 300,000 clones listed, about 85% were seen once; the top ten hold less than 4.5%. CDR3 length: 16 amino acids. With 5 bases clipped from V and 8 bases from J, the junction kept 11 bases outside the gene matches. CDR1 and CDR2 from the germline V gene are SEHNR and FQNEAQ (reference sequence).

The sample taken for sequencing was peripheral blood. V is TRBV7-9 and J is TRBJ1-6; 8 bases align to TRBD1. The receptor's source is a man aged 18 to 29 with active or convalescent COVID-19. The CDR3 region has the DNA TGTGCCAGCAGCCCAACGAAACAGGGGGGATATTCACCCCTCCACTTT. Protein product: CASSPTKQGGYSPLHF.